This T cell receptor (beta chain) was recorded in a study of early T cells in non-severe SARS-CoV-2 infection. This clonotype was seen a few times. The CDR3 loop spans 15 amino acids. Germline CDR1 is SGHRS and CDR2 is YFSETQ. V lost 0 bases and J lost 0, with 10 bases in between. Using its own MiXCR run on the 5' RACE reads, TCRdb lists one record per CDR3 protein. This table holds approximately 85,000 distinct CDR3 sequences, more than 9% found once. The chain recombines TRBV5-1 with TRBJ2-7; unclear D gene. This clonotype was obtained from an adult who was a healthcare worker with PCR-confirmed SARS-CoV-2 infection or an uninfected control (not recorded which). Sequenced: whole blood. The CDR3 reads CASSLEGLSSYEQYF. The CDR3 DNA is TGCGCCAGCAGCTTGGAGGGCCTGAGCTCCTACGAGCAGTACTTC. Full variable domain (missing parts from reference TRBV5-1 and TRBJ2-7): KAGVTQTPRYLIKTRGQQVTLSCSPISGHRSVSWYQQTPGQGLQFLFEYFSETQRNKGNFPGRFSGRQFSNSRSEMNVSTLELGDSALYLCASSLEGLSSYEQYFGPGTRLTVT.